The next 21 T cell receptor beta chains were all read from a single sample in a study of T cells in localized non-small cell lung cancer. This table comes from immunoSEQ multiplex PCR, and its TCRdb copy is limited to in-frame clones, with some not included. The table shows 9,000 to 13,000 clones, with approximately 84% occurring only once. Specimen: peripheral blood, collected before any cancer treatment. These receptors were obtained from a male donor at least 60 years old with stage III lung adenocarcinoma.

The rearrangement joins TRBV27 to TRBJ2-2; the match to TRBD1 covers 12 bases. The length of the CDR3 is 22 residues. Per the germline V gene, CDR1 is MNHEY and CDR2 is SMNVEV (reference sequence). Unmatched junction bases numbered 22, after V lost 7 bases and J lost 1 base. The CDR3 bases are TGTGCCAGCACGACTCCATTATTGACCCGGGACAGGGGGCCTTTGAACACCGGGGAGCTGTTTTTT. It codes for CASTTPLLTRDRGPLNTGELFF.

This chain uses TRBV7-3 with TRBJ2-7, with 13 bases that match TRBD2. The CDR3 has 16 residues. Germline assignment: CDR1 SGHTA and CDR2 FQGTGA. V lost 5 bases, J lost 5 bases, and 9 bases stayed unmatched. CDR3 protein: CASSRPGLAGPHEQYF. CDR3 sequence (DNA): TGTGCCAGCAGCCGGCCGGGACTAGCGGGGCCCCACGAGCAGTACTTC.

This rearrangement joins TRBV27 to TRBJ1-5; the D is unclear. CDR3 length: 16 residues. V was cut by 4 bases and J by 6 bases, with 19 bases left in between. Germline values: CDR1 MNHEY, CDR2 SMNVEV (reference sequence). CDR3 region: CASSSLAFQVGQPQHF. The CDR3 DNA follows: TGTGCCAGCAGTTCCCTTGCCTTTCAGGTCGGTCAGCCCCAGCATTTT.

The J gene is TRBJ2-3, the V gene TRBV6-6; perhaps TRBD2 as D (5 bases). Germline-derived CDR1 and CDR2 are MNHNY and SVGAGI (reference sequence). The V end was cut by 1 base, the J end by 0 bases, with 11 bases between. CDR3 length: 16 amino acids. The CDR3 sequence: CASSYFGVPSTDTQYF. The CDR3 bases are TGTGCCAGCAGTTACTTCGGGGTTCCTAGCACAGATACGCAGTATTTT.

The chain combines TRBV5-8 with TRBJ2-7; D gene uncertain. CDR3 size: 10 residues. V was trimmed by 4 bases and J by 4 bases, leaving 3 bases between them. CDR1 and CDR2 (germline): SGHTS, YDEGEE. The CDR3 protein is CASSNYEQYF. CDR3 nucleotides: TGTGCCAGCAGCAATTACGAGCAGTACTTC.

The genes are TRBV5-6 and TRBJ2-3; a weak D match, TRBD1 (5 bases). Trimming took off 4 bases at V and 4 bases at J, with 7 bases between the two ends. The CDR3 has 12 residues. Germline CDR1 is SGHDT and CDR2 is YYEEEE. Here the CDR3 DNA reads TGTGCCAGCAGCAGGGGCCCAGATACGCAGTATTTT. Translated, it gives CASSRGPDTQYF.

The V and J genes are TRBV7-2 and TRBJ2-3; 9 bases line up with TRBD2. CDR3 length equals 12 residues. The J segment lost 11 bases and the V segment lost 6 bases, leaving 6 bases of the junction unmatched. CDR1 SGHTA and CDR2 FQGNSA come from the germline V gene. The CDR3 sequence is CASSSLAGKQYF. The CDR3 bases are TGTGCCAGCAGTTCTCTAGCGGGGAAGCAGTATTTT.

This rearrangement joins TRBV11-2 to TRBJ2-3; 7 nucleotides line up with TRBD1. J gave up 12 bases and V 4 bases, and 13 bases lay outside the gene matches. The CDR3 runs 14 residues. Germline V gives CDR1 SGHAT, CDR2 FQNNGV. The CDR3 sequence: CASSSNRGRYTQYF. Written as DNA, the CDR3 is TGTGCCAGCAGCTCCAACAGGGGCCGATACACCCAGTATTTT.

The chain joins TRBV12-2 to TRBJ2-3; the D call TRBD2 from the table was never checked on the DNA. TRBV12-2 is flagged as a pseudogene. This CDR3 has 18 amino acids. The CDR3 sequence is CASRLAVKRRPATDTQYF. DNA for the CDR3: TGTGCAAGTCGCTTAGCAGTTAAGCGGCGTCCGGCGACAGATACGCAGTATTTT.

The chain has TRBV5-4 and TRBJ2-5; D perhaps matches TRBD2 (6 bases). V lost 4 bases, J lost 7 bases, and 20 bases lay in between. Germline loops: CDR1 SGHNT, CDR2 YYREEE (reference sequence). This CDR3 has 15 residues. This CDR3 reads CASSLGSLSVGTQYF. The CDR3 DNA is TGTGCCAGCAGCCTCGGGAGTCTCTCTGTTGGGACCCAGTACTTC.

J is TRBJ1-5 and V is TRBV7-9; D unclear. V was cut by 5 bases and J by 6 bases, with 8 bases left in between. The CDR3 runs to 12 residues. The germline CDR1 and CDR2 sequences are SEHNR and FQNEAQ (reference sequence). The DNA for the CDR3 is TGTGCCAGCAGCGCCGCAGGTCAGCCCCAGCATTTT. It is translated as CASSAAGQPQHF. The complete variable domain, with remaining parts taken from reference TRBV7-9 and TRBJ1-5, reads DTGVSQNPRHKITKRGQNVTFRCDPISEHNRLYWYRQTLGQGPEFLTYFQNEAQLEKSRLLSDRFSAERPKGSFSTLEIQRTEQGDSAMYLCASSAAGQPQHFGDGTRLSIL.

The gene calls are TRBV7-9 and TRBJ1-2, with D tentatively TRBD1 (5 bases). This CDR3 has 15 residues. Germline V CDR1 and CDR2: SEHNR, FQNEAQ (reference sequence). Trimming left V 5 bases short and J 2 bases short, with 15 bases between. The DNA for the CDR3 is TGTGCCAGCAGCCCCCGTTCGGGACCCAACTATGGCTACACCTTC. Its protein is CASSPRSGPNYGYTF.

This chain links TRBV5-1 with TRBJ1-4; 10 nucleotides line up with TRBD1. In germline, CDR1 is SGHRS, CDR2 YFSETQ. This CDR3 spans 18 amino acids. J was trimmed by 8 bases and V by 0 bases; bases with no gene match: 13. The CDR3 DNA reads as TGCGCCAGCAGCTTGGCTCGGGGACAGGGGTCTTTAGGAGAAAAACTGTTTTTT. The encoded protein is CASSLARGQGSLGEKLFF.

Points on this clone: Relative to the germline gene, one junction end is altered; a read error may explain this. The J gene is TRBJ2-3, the V gene TRBV9; D is unclear. The CDR3 covers 14 residues. Germline loops: CDR1 SGDLS, CDR2 YYNGEE. The CDR3 sequence: CASSPRVGTDPQYF. The DNA for the CDR3 is TGTGCCAGCAGCCCCCGTGTAGGCACAGATCCGCAGTATTTT.

This chain uses TRBV12-5 with TRBJ1-1, with 10 bases identical to TRBD1. The CDR3 contains 16 residues. Germline loops: CDR1 LGHNT, CDR2 FRNRAP. This chain's CDR3 is CALGLGQGFMNTEAFF. Written as DNA, the CDR3 is TGTGCCCTAGGTTTGGGACAGGGGTTCATGAACACTGAAGCTTTCTTT.

This clone was seen only once. The chain carries TRBV2 and TRBJ1-1; D uncertain. Germline V gene lookup returns CDR1 SNHLY and CDR2 FYNNEI. V lost 5 bases, J lost 3 bases, and 4 bases lay in between. The CDR3 is 11 residues long. The CDR3 is CASSYDTEAFF. DNA of the CDR3: TGTGCCAGCAGTTACGACACTGAAGCTTTCTTT.

In this sample, this clone turned up once. The V call is TRBV4-2, the J call TRBJ2-7; D unresolved. This CDR3 has 12 amino acids. Looked up from germline, CDR1 is LGHNA and CDR2 is YNFKEQ. V lost 1 base to trimming and J lost 5 bases, with 6 bases between them. Here the CDR3 reads CASSQAADEQYF. The CDR3 coding sequence is TGTGCCAGCAGCCAAGCCGCGGACGAGCAGTACTTC.

The genes are TRBV11-2 and TRBJ2-2, with D possibly TRBD2 on 6 matching bases. The CDR3 runs to 13 residues. V lost 10 bases, J lost 4 bases, and 13 bases lay in between. From germline, CDR1 is SGHAT and CDR2 FQNNGV. The chain's CDR3 is CATCRDFTGELFF. CDR3 DNA sequence: TGTGCCACCTGCCGGGACTTCACCGGGGAGCTGTTTTTT.

This clone was observed once. This chain connects TRBV5-5 to TRBJ2-2; TRBD1 is a possible D gene (6 bases). CDR1 and CDR2 from the germline V gene are SGHKS and YYEKEE (reference sequence). The length of the CDR3 is 16 residues. V was cut by 0 bases and J by 3 bases, with 12 bases left in between. The CDR3 region is CASSLVAGVYTGELFF. CDR3 sequence (DNA): TGTGCCAGCAGCTTGGTAGCAGGGGTTTACACCGGGGAGCTGTTTTTT.

V and J are TRBV7-8 and TRBJ2-1; D remains unclear. In germline, CDR1 is SGHVS, CDR2 FQNEAQ. The ends were cut back, 3 bases at V and 0 bases at J, with 15 bases in the middle. The CDR3 spans 17 residues. The CDR3 loop reads CASSFPPSSSSYNEQFF. Here the CDR3 DNA reads TGTGCCAGCAGCTTTCCCCCCTCCTCGAGCTCCTACAATGAGCAGTTCTTC.

This chain uses TRBV9 with TRBJ2-2; 10 bases agree with TRBD2. V lost 4 bases, J lost 1 base, and 4 bases stayed unmatched. This CDR3 region has 16 residues. CDR1 and CDR2 from the germline V gene are SGDLS and YYNGEE. The CDR3 DNA is TGTGCCAGCAGCCCTCAGCGGGGGGGGAACACCGGGGAGCTGTTTTTT. Its translation: CASSPQRGGNTGELFF.